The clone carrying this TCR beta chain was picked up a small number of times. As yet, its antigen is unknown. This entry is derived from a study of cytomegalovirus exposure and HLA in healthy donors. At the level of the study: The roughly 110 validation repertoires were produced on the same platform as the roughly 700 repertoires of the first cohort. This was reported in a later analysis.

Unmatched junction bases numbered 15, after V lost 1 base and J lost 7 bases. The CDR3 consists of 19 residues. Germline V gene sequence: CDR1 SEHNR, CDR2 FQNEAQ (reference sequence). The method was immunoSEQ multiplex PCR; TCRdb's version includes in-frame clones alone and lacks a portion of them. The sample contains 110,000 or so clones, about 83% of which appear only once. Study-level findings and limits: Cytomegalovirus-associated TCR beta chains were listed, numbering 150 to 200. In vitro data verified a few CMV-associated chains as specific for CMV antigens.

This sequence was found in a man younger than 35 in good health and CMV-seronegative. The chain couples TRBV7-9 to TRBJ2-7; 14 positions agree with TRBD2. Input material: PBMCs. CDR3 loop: CASSLDSGTSGSHTREQYF. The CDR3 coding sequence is TGTGCCAGCAGCTTAGATTCTGGGACTAGCGGGAGTCATACGCGGGAGCAGTACTTC. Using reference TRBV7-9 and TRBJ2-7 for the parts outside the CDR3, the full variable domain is DTGVSQNPRHKITKRGQNVTFRCDPISEHNRLYWYRQTLGQGPEFLTYFQNEAQLEKSRLLSDRFSAERPKGSFSTLEIQRTEQGDSAMYLCASSLDSGTSGSHTREQYFGPGTRLTVT.